The 17 T cell receptor beta chains presented below share a single source sample, sequenced in a study of cytomegalovirus exposure and HLA in healthy donors. Sequenced by immunoSEQ multiplex PCR; TCRdb stores in-frame clones only, minus some. The sample has about 120,000 clones; around 86% are singletons. The sample was PBMCs. The receptor set was obtained from a woman aged 18-29 years in good health and CMV-seronegative.

The CDR3 DNA reads TGTGCCAGCAGCGTCGGCGCGGGGCCTAACTCTGGAAACACCATATATTTT. Protein sequence: CASSVGAGPNSGNTIYF. This rearrangement joins TRBV5-4 to TRBJ1-3; perhaps TRBD1 as D (5 bases). The length of the CDR3 is 17 residues. Germline CDR1 reads SGHNT; CDR2 reads YYREEE (reference sequence). The V and J ends lost 4 bases and 0 bases respectively, with 17 bases between them.

This clone was counted once. The chain carries TRBV7-9 and TRBJ2-7; 7 bases fit TRBD2. Germline CDR1 is SEHNR and CDR2 is FQNEAQ (reference sequence). The J segment lost 5 bases and the V segment lost 5 bases, leaving 9 bases of the junction unmatched. There are 14 residues in the CDR3. CDR3 sequence: CASSPAGGRDEQYF. CDR3 in DNA: TGTGCCAGCAGCCCAGCAGGTGGGAGGGACGAGCAGTACTTC. Supplemented by reference TRBV7-9 and TRBJ2-7, the full variable domain reads DTGVSQNPRHKITKRGQNVTFRCDPISEHNRLYWYRQTLGQGPEFLTYFQNEAQLEKSRLLSDRFSAERPKGSFSTLEIQRTEQGDSAMYLCASSPAGGRDEQYFGPGTRLTVT.

The chain links TRBV15 to TRBJ2-7; 8 nucleotides line up with TRBD2. The V gene end was trimmed by 4 bases and the J gene end by 0 bases; junction bases not matched to a gene: 5. The germline CDR1 and CDR2 sequences are LNHNV and YYDKDF (reference sequence). The CDR3 contains 15 residues. The CDR3, as DNA: TGTGCCACCAGCACTTATAGCGGGGCCTCCTACGAGCAGTACTTC. This gives the protein CATSTYSGASYEQYF.

This sequence joins TRBV4-1 and TRBJ1-1, with TRBD1 matching over 8 bases. V was clipped by 4 bases and J by 1 base; unmatched bases: 14. The CDR3 covers 18 residues. Germline-derived CDR1 and CDR2 are MGHRA and YSYEKL. The CDR3 spells CASSPGLGTGLANTEAFF. CDR3 coding DNA: TGCGCCAGCAGCCCAGGGTTGGGGACAGGTCTTGCGAACACTGAAGCTTTCTTT.

The rearrangement links TRBV5-1 to TRBJ2-1; 7 bases agree with TRBD1. This CDR3 region has 15 residues. V lost 7 bases to trimming and J lost 2 bases; unmatched junction nucleotides: 9. Per germline, CDR1 SGHRS and CDR2 YFSETQ. CDR3 sequence: CASYNEGAAYNEQFF. DNA of the CDR3: TGCGCCAGCTATAATGAGGGGGCGGCCTACAATGAGCAGTTCTTC.

A single count supports this clone. V is TRBV6-1 and J is TRBJ2-7, with D hard to call. The germline V gene encodes CDR1 MNHNS and CDR2 SASEGT. Between the trimmed V and J ends, which lost 11 bases and 0 bases, there was a span of 20 bases. This CDR3 has 15 residues. The CDR3 region is CAVRKAVISSYEQYF. The CDR3 coding sequence is TGTGCCGTCAGGAAAGCCGTTATTAGCTCCTACGAGCAGTACTTC.

This clone was recorded once. The chain employs TRBV27 and TRBJ2-7; possibly TRBD2 for D (5 bases). The ends were cut back, 3 bases at V and 2 bases at J, with 8 bases in the middle. This CDR3 spans 13 amino acids. Germline V gene sequence: CDR1 MNHEY, CDR2 SMNVEV (reference sequence). CDR3 residues: CASSFTRAYEQYF. The CDR3 nucleotides are TGTGCCAGCAGTTTCACTAGAGCCTACGAGCAGTACTTC.

This clone was counted only a few times. The chain couples TRBV28 to TRBJ1-5, with 7 bases that match TRBD1. The V gene's germline CDR1 is MDHEN and CDR2 SYDVKM. The CDR3 covers 14 residues. V lost 6 bases and J lost 3; bases outside the gene matches: 5. DNA for the CDR3: TGTGCCAGCAGCTCGGGACAGACCAATCAGCCCCAGCATTTT. This encodes CASSSGQTNQPQHF.

This clone was counted a few times. This rearrangement joins TRBV28 to TRBJ2-7; D unclear. The CDR3 has 14 residues. Germline lookup yields CDR1 MDHEN and CDR2 SYDVKM. Trimming shortened V by 6 bases and J by 2 bases, and 14 bases separated the two germline ends. The DNA of the CDR3 is TGTGCCAGCAGCTCTCCGACTCCCCCCTACGAGCAGTACTTC. Amino acids: CASSSPTPPYEQYF. Full variable domain (remainder filled in from reference TRBV28 and TRBJ2-7): DVKVTQSSRYLVKRTGEKVFLECVQDMDHENMFWYRQDPGLGLRLIYFSYDVKMKEKGDIPEGYSVSREKKERFSLILESASTNQTSMYLCASSSPTPPYEQYFGPGTRLTVT.

The V call is TRBV19, the J call TRBJ1-1; D perhaps matches TRBD1 (6 bases). This CDR3 is built from 14 residues. Trimming removed 1 base at V and 4 bases at J, with 10 bases between. The V gene's germline CDR1 is LNHDA and CDR2 SQIVND (reference sequence). The CDR3 DNA sequence: TGTGCCAGTAGTATAGGAGGGGGGGCCACTGAAGCTTTCTTT. This sequence encodes CASSIGGGATEAFF.

The chain links TRBV18 to TRBJ2-7; 7 bases line up with TRBD2. Unmatched junction bases numbered 10, after V lost 1 base and J lost 4 bases. CDR3 length: 16 amino acids. Germline V gene data show CDR1 as KGHSH and CDR2 as LQKENI. Here the CDR3 reads CASSPREGHEWYEQYF. CDR3 DNA: TGTGCCAGCTCACCACGGGAGGGGCACGAGTGGTACGAGCAGTACTTC.

The V and J genes are TRBV11-2 and TRBJ2-7; 8 bases are shared with TRBD2. V was pared by 5 bases and J by 6 bases, with 9 bases of the junction left unmatched. Germline CDR1 SGHAT, CDR2 FQNNGV. This CDR3 spans 14 amino acids. DNA for the CDR3: TGTGCCAGCAGCCCCCGGACCCGGGGGGGCGAGCAGTACTTC. Amino acid sequence: CASSPRTRGGEQYF. Supplemented by reference TRBV11-2 and TRBJ2-7, the full variable domain reads EAGVAQSPRYKIIEKRQSVAFWCNPISGHATLYWYQQILGQGPKLLIQFQNNGVVDDSQLPKDRFSAERLKGVDSTLKIQPAKLEDSAVYLCASSPRTRGGEQYFGPGTRLTVT.

This clone appeared once. This rearrangement joins TRBV13 to TRBJ2-3, with TRBD2 identical over 11 bases. The CDR3 runs to 17 residues. Germline V gene data show CDR1 as PRHDT and CDR2 as FYEKMQ (reference sequence). The ends lost 7 bases at V and 2 bases at J; junction bases unmatched: 11. The CDR3 nucleotides read TGTGCCAGCACGACCCCCAGTAGCGGGAGGGCCACAGATACGCAGTATTTT. Its translation: CASTTPSSGRATDTQYF. Supplemented by reference TRBV13 and TRBJ2-3, the full variable domain reads AAGVIQSPRHLIKEKRETATLKCYPIPRHDTVYWYQQGPGQDPQFLISFYEKMQSDKGSIPDRFSAQQFSDYHSELNMSSLELGDSALYFCASTTPSSGRATDTQYFGPGTRLTVL.

This chain connects TRBV27 to TRBJ2-7, with 13 positions matching TRBD2. Looked up from germline, CDR1 is MNHEY and CDR2 is SMNVEV (reference sequence). The CDR3 consists of 15 residues. V lost 5 bases, J lost 3 bases, and 4 bases stayed unmatched. The CDR3 DNA reads as TGTGCCAGCAGTCCAACTAGCGGGAGGGTCTACGAGCAGTACTTC. Its translation: CASSPTSGRVYEQYF.

This clone has a single count. The J gene is TRBJ1-2, the V gene TRBV19, with D possibly being TRBD1 (5 bases). CDR3 length: 13 residues. Germline lookup yields CDR1 LNHDA and CDR2 SQIVND (reference sequence). V was pared by 3 bases and J by 7 bases, with 12 bases between. The CDR3 DNA is TGTGCCAGTAGTATTGGGGGGGGTCTTGGCTACACCTTC. This codes for CASSIGGGLGYTF.

This clone was seen a single time. The CDR3 region has the DNA TGTGCCAGCAGTTACTCGGGAGGTAGCAATCAGCCCCAGCATTTT. It encodes CASSYSGGSNQPQHF. The chain is built from TRBV6-5 and TRBJ1-5; D not resolved. V was clipped by 0 bases and J by 0 bases, with 6 bases between them. The CDR3 consists of 15 residues. The germline V gene has CDR1 MNHEY and CDR2 SVGAGI.

The V gene is TRBV30, the J gene TRBJ2-7; 8 positions agree with TRBD1. The CDR3 extends over 14 amino acids. Trimming removed 2 bases from V and 2 bases from J; junction bases left unmatched: 5. Germline V gene lookup returns CDR1 GTSNPN and CDR2 SVGIG (reference sequence). In DNA form, the CDR3 reads TGTGCCTGGAGTCACCGGGACAGGACCTACGAGCAGTACTTC. Translation gives CAWSHRDRTYEQYF. Together with reference TRBV30 and TRBJ2-7, the CDR3 gives the full variable domain: SQTIHQWPATLVQPVGSPLSLECTVEGTSNPNLYWYRQAAGRGLQLLFYSVGIGQISSEVPQNLSASRPQDRQFILSSKKLLLSDSGFYLCAWSHRDRTYEQYFGPGTRLTVT.